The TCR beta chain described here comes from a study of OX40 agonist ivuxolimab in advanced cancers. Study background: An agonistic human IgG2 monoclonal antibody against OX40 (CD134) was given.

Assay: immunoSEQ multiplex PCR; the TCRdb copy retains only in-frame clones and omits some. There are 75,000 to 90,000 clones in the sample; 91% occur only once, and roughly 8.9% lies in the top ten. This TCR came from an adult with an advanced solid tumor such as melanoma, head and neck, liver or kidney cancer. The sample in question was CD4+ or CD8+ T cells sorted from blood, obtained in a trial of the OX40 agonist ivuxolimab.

CDR3 in DNA: TGTGCCAGCAGCCCCATCGACAGGGTTAACACCGGGGAGCTGTTTTTT. Translation gives CASSPIDRVNTGELFF. The rearrangement links TRBV7-3 to TRBJ2-2, with 7 bases fitting TRBD1. The CDR3 runs to 16 residues. Germline values: CDR1 SGHTA, CDR2 FQGTGA. Trimming at V came to 5 bases and at J to 2 bases, leaving 8 bases not matched to a gene.